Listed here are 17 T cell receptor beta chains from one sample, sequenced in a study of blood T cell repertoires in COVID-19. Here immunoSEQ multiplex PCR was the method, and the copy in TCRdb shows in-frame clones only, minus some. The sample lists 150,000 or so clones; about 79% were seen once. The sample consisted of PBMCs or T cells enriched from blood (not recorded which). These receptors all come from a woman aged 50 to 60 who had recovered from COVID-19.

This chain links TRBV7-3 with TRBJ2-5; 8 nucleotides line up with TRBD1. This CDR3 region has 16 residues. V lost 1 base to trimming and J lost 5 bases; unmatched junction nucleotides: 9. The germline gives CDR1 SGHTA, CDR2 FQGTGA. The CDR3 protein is CASSLNPQGARETQYF. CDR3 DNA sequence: TGTGCCAGCAGCTTAAATCCCCAGGGGGCGCGGGAGACCCAGTACTTC.

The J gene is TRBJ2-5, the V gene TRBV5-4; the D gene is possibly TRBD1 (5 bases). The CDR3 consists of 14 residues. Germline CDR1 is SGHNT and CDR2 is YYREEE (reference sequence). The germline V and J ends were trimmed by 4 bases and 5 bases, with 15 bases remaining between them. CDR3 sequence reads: CASSRTRSGETQYF. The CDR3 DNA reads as TGTGCCAGCAGCCGGACCCGATCAGGGGAGACCCAGTACTTC. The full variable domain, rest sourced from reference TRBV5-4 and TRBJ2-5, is ETGVTQSPTHLIKTRGQQVTLRCSSQSGHNTVSWYQQALGQGPQFIFQYYREEENGRGNFPPRFSGLQFPNYSSELNVNALELDDSALYLCASSRTRSGETQYFGPGTRLLVL.

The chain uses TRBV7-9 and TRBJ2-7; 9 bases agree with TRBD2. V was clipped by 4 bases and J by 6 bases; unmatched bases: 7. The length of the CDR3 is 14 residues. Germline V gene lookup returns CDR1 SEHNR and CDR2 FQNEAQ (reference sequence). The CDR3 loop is CASSSQGTSSEQYF. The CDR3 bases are TGTGCCAGCAGCTCACAGGGGACTAGCAGCGAGCAGTACTTC.

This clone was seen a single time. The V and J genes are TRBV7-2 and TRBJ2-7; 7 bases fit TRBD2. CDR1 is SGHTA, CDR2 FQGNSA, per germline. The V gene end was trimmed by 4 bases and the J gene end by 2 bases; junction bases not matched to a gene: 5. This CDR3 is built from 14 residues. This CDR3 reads CASSSTSATYEQYF. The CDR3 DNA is TGTGCCAGCAGCTCAACTAGCGCCACCTACGAGCAGTACTTC.

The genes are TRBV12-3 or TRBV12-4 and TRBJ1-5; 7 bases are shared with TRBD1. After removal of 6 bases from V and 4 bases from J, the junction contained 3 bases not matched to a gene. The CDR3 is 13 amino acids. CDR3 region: CASRGQPNQPQHF. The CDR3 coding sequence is TGTGCCAGCAGGGGACAGCCTAATCAGCCCCAGCATTTT.

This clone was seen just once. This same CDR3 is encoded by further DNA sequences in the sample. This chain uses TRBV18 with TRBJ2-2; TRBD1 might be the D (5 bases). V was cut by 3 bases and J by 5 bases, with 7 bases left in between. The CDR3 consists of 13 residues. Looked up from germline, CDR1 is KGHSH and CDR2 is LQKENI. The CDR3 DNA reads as TGTGCCAGCTCACCCCAGGGAACCGGGGAGCTGTTTTTT. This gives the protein CASSPQGTGELFF. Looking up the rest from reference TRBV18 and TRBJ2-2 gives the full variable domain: NAGVMQNPRHLVRRRGQEARLRCSPMKGHSHVYWYRQLPEEGLKFMVYLQKENIIDESGMPKERFSAEFPKEGPSILRIQQVVRGDSAAYFCASSPQGTGELFFGEGSRLTVL.

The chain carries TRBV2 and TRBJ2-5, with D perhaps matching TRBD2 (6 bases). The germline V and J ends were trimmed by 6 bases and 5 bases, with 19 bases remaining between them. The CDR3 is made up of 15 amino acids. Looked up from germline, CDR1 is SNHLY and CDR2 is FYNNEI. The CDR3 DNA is TGTGCCAGCAGCGAATTGGACTGGGGGAGGGAGACCCAGTACTTC. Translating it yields CASSELDWGRETQYF. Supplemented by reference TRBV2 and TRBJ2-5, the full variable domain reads EPEVTQTPSHQVTQMGQEVILRCVPISNHLYFYWYRQILGQKVEFLVSFYNNEISEKSEIFDDQFSVERPDGSNFTLKIRSTKLEDSAMYFCASSELDWGRETQYFGPGTRLLVL.

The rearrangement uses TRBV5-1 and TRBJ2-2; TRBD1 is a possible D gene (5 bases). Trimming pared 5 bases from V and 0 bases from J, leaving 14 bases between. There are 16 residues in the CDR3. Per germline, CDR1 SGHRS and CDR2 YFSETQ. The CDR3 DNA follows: TGCGCCAGCAGTCCTCAGGACACCTCGAACACCGGGGAGCTGTTTTTT. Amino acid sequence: CASSPQDTSNTGELFF.

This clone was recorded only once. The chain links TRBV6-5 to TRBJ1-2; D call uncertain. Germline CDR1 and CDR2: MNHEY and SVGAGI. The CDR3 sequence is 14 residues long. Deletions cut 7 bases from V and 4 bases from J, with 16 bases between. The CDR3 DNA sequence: TGTGCCAGCAATGTAAGACGGGAATCCTATGGCTACACCTTC. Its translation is CASNVRRESYGYTF.

The CDR3 sequence: CASSSRDRVYNEQFF. The CDR3 coding sequence is TGTGCCAGCAGCTCAAGGGACAGGGTTTACAATGAGCAGTTCTTC. The rearrangement joins TRBV11-3 to TRBJ2-1, with 9 bases fitting TRBD1. The J segment lost 4 bases and the V segment lost 4 bases, leaving 5 bases of the junction unmatched. This CDR3 spans 15 amino acids. From germline, CDR1 is SGHNT and CDR2 YENEEA.

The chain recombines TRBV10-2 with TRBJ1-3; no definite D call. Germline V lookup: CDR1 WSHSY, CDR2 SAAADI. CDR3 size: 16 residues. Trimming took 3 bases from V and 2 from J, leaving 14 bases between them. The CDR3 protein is CASSDYVPFPGNTIYF. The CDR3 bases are TGCGCCAGCAGTGACTATGTGCCCTTCCCTGGAAACACCATATATTTT.

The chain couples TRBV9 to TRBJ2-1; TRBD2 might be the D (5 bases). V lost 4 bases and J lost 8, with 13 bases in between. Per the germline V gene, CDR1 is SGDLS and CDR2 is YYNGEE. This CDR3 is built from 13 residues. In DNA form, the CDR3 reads TGTGCCAGCAGCCCCCGAGGGTACGATGAGCAGTTCTTC. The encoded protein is CASSPRGYDEQFF. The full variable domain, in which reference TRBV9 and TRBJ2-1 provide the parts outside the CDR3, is DSGVTQTPKHLITATGQRVTLRCSPRSGDLSVYWYQQSLDQGLQFLIQYYNGEERAKGNILERFSAQQFPDLHSELNLSSLELGDSALYFCASSPRGYDEQFFGPGTRLTVL.

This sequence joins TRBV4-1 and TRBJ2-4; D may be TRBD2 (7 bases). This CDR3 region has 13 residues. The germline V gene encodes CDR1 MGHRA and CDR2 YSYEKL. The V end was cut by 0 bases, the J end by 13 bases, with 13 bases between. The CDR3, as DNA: TGCGCCAGCAGCCAAGAGGGGCGGGGGCCACAGTACTTC. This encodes CASSQEGRGPQYF.

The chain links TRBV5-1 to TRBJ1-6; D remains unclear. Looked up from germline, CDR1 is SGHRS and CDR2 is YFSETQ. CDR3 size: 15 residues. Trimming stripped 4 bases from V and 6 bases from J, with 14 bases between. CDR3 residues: CASSALGGFNSPLHF. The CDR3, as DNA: TGCGCCAGCAGCGCTCTCGGAGGGTTTAATTCACCCCTCCACTTT. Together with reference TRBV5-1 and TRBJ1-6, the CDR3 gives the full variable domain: KAGVTQTPRYLIKTRGQQVTLSCSPISGHRSVSWYQQTPGQGLQFLFEYFSETQRNKGNFPGRFSGRQFSNSRSEMNVSTLELGDSALYLCASSALGGFNSPLHFGNGTRLTVT.

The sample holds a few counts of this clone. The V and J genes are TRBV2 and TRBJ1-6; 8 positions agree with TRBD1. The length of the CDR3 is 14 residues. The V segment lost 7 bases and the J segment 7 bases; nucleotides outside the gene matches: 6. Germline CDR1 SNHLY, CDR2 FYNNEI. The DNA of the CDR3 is TGTGCCAGCATCGGGGACAGGAAAAATTCACCCCTCCACTTT. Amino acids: CASIGDRKNSPLHF. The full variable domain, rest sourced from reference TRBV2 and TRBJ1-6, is EPEVTQTPSHQVTQMGQEVILRCVPISNHLYFYWYRQILGQKVEFLVSFYNNEISEKSEIFDDQFSVERPDGSNFTLKIRSTKLEDSAMYFCASIGDRKNSPLHFGNGTRLTVT.

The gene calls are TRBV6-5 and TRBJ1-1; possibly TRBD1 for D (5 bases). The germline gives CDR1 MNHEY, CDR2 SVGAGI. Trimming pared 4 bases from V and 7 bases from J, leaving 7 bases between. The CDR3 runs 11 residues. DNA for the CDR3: TGTGCCAGCAGTTTCCAGGGTGAAGCTTTCTTT. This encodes CASSFQGEAFF.

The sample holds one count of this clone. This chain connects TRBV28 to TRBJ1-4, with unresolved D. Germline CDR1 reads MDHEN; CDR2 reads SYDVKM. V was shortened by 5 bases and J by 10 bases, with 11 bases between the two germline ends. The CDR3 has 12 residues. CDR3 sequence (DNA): TGTGCCAGCAGTGAAATGACGGGAAAACTGTTTTTT. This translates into CASSEMTGKLFF.